Here is one TCR beta chain with its context. This specimen belongs to a study of radiotherapy plus CTLA-4 blockade in lung cancer. Method: immunoSEQ multiplex PCR; TCRdb's copy keeps in-frame clones and lacks some. The sample lists 75,000 to 100,000 clones; almost 90% were seen once. This CDR3 is built from 14 residues. V lost 2 bases, J lost 4 bases, and 6 bases stayed unmatched. Per germline, CDR1 GTSNPN and CDR2 SVGIG (reference sequence). This specimen consisted of peripheral blood, obtained from a patient treated with radiotherapy plus ipilimumab. The clonotype comes from a human donor with non-small cell lung cancer that progressed on radiotherapy plus ipilimumab. The chain couples TRBV30 to TRBJ2-7, with 9 bases lining up with TRBD1. CDR3 in amino acids: CAWSRGQGIYEQYF. The CDR3 coding sequence is TGTGCCTGGAGTCGCGGACAGGGGATATACGAGCAGTACTTC.